This T cell receptor (beta chain) was found in a study of beta chain features in type 1 diabetes. General study findings and limits: Within patients, naive, central memory and Treg TCRB repertoires seemed more similar than within healthy donors.

CDR3 length equals 15 residues. Trimming left V 7 bases short and J 3 bases short, with 16 bases between. Germline V gives CDR1 MNHEY, CDR2 SVGAGI. This clone was detected only a few times. What it recognizes is unknown. Expressed TCRB transcripts were sequenced because the entire RNA isolate underwent reverse transcription. Measured with immunoSEQ multiplex PCR; TCRdb has only the in-frame clones, and not every one. Found here are 680,000 or so clones, 15% to 18% of them singletons; the top ten hold 0.09% to 0.095%. The TCR sequence derives from a young man in good health. V usage is TRBV6-5 and J usage is TRBJ1-3, with a possible D match to TRBD1 (6 bases). Sequenced: naive CD4+ T cells from blood. The CDR3 region is CASTHRGRGGNTIYF. DNA of the CDR3: TGTGCCAGCACCCACCGGGGCAGGGGTGGAAACACCATATATTTT.